The 12 T cell receptor beta chains below all came from one sample that was sequenced in a study of OX40 agonist ivuxolimab in advanced cancers. Produced via immunoSEQ multiplex PCR; TCRdb's table is partial and in-frame only. This table has about 19,000 clones, around 79% appearing once. The specimen comprised CD4+ or CD8+ T cells sorted from blood, sampled in a trial of the OX40 agonist ivuxolimab. Receptor source: an adult with an advanced solid tumor such as melanoma, head and neck, liver or kidney cancer.

A few counts support this clone. The V gene is TRBV2, the J gene TRBJ2-3, with TRBD1 identical over 7 bases. V lost 5 bases, J lost 4 bases, and 9 bases stayed unmatched. This CDR3 contains 15 residues. The germline CDR1 and CDR2 sequences are SNHLY and FYNNEI. The CDR3, as DNA: TGTGCCAGCAGTCACAGGGGTGATGGGCCAGATACGCAGTATTTT. Protein product: CASSHRGDGPDTQYF.

V usage is TRBV9 and J usage is TRBJ2-2, with no clear D. The V gene's germline CDR1 is SGDLS and CDR2 YYNGEE. The CDR3 has 12 amino acids. V gave up 0 bases and J gave up 7 bases, with 4 bases separating them. The CDR3: CASSVVGGELFF. The CDR3 coding sequence is TGTGCCAGCAGCGTAGTGGGCGGGGAGCTGTTTTTT.

There are a few counts of this clone. V gene TRBV4-1 combines with J gene TRBJ2-7; D unclear. The CDR3 loop spans 15 amino acids. The germline V and J ends were trimmed by 1 base and 4 bases, with 14 bases remaining between them. Germline CDR1 and CDR2: MGHRA and YSYEKL. CDR3 coding DNA: TGCGCCAGCAGCCAAGGGTTTCCCGATGGGTACGAGCAGTACTTC. Translating it yields CASSQGFPDGYEQYF.

This clone was observed a handful of times. This chain connects TRBV7-8 to TRBJ1-2, with D possibly TRBD1 on 6 matching bases. Trimming took off 5 bases at V and 8 bases at J, with 15 bases between the two ends. The CDR3 has 13 amino acids. CDR1 is SGHVS and CDR2 is FQNEAQ in the germline V gene. The CDR3 region has the DNA TGTGCCAGCAGCGAGGGGGGTTTTATCGGCTACACCTTC. Translated: CASSEGGFIGYTF.

The chain is built from TRBV5-6 and TRBJ1-5; 7 bases are shared with TRBD1. The CDR3 consists of 13 residues. Per germline, CDR1 SGHDT and CDR2 YYEEEE. After removal of 4 bases from V and 7 bases from J, the junction contained 5 bases not matched to a gene. This CDR3 reads CASSPQGGQPQHF. DNA for the CDR3: TGTGCCAGCAGCCCCCAGGGGGGGCAGCCCCAGCATTTT.

V usage is TRBV16 and J usage is TRBJ2-1; 12 positions agree with TRBD2. Unmatched junction bases numbered 14, after V lost 4 bases and J lost 13 bases. Germline loops: CDR1 KGHSY, CDR2 FQNENV. The CDR3 contains 16 residues. CDR3 DNA sequence: TGTGCCAGCAGCCCCAAGACTAGCGGGAGTCAATTGGTACAGTTCTTC. Translation gives CASSPKTSGSQLVQFF.

The rearrangement uses TRBV9 and TRBJ2-7, with TRBD1 identical over 7 bases. Trimming at V came to 3 bases and at J to 6 bases, leaving 3 bases not matched to a gene. This CDR3 contains 12 residues. CDR1 and CDR2 (germline): SGDLS, YYNGEE. The CDR3 loop is CASSGQGGEQYF. The CDR3 nucleotides are TGTGCCAGCAGCGGACAGGGCGGCGAGCAGTACTTC.

The chain links TRBV11-2 to TRBJ2-7; tentative D call: TRBD1 (5 bases). Looked up from germline, CDR1 is SGHAT and CDR2 is FQNNGV. The ends were cut back, 4 bases at V and 0 bases at J, with 13 bases in the middle. The CDR3 loop spans 15 amino acids. CDR3 amino acids: CASSWDQGSSYEQYF. The CDR3 nucleotides read TGTGCCAGCAGCTGGGATCAGGGTTCCTCCTACGAGCAGTACTTC.

V usage is TRBV5-6 and J usage is TRBJ1-2; weak D call: TRBD1 (6 bases). The CDR3 has 15 amino acids. V lost 4 bases to trimming and J lost 4 bases, with 17 bases between them. In germline, CDR1 is SGHDT, CDR2 YYEEEE. For the CDR3, the DNA is TGTGCCAGCAGCCTGTCGGGAACAGGGCTCTATGGCTACACCTTC. Amino acids: CASSLSGTGLYGYTF.

This clone was found a few times. V gene TRBV9 combines with J gene TRBJ2-7, with D maybe TRBD1 (5 bases). The CDR3 totals 15 residues. Trimming pared 0 bases from V and 4 bases from J, leaving 14 bases between. Germline CDR1 and CDR2: SGDLS and YYNGEE. This chain's CDR3 is CASSVGGGAGYEQYF. As DNA, the CDR3 is TGTGCCAGCAGCGTAGGCGGTGGGGCTGGTTACGAGCAGTACTTC.

The chain carries TRBV15 and TRBJ2-1; no reliable D call. CDR3 size: 15 residues. Between the trimmed V and J ends, which lost 0 bases and 0 bases, there was a span of 6 bases. Germline V lookup: CDR1 LNHNV, CDR2 YYDKDF (reference sequence). DNA for the CDR3: TGTGCCACCAGCAGAGAAGTGAGCTCCTACAATGAGCAGTTCTTC. The encoded protein is CATSREVSSYNEQFF.

This clone appeared a few times. The chain joins TRBV5-4 to TRBJ1-6; D gene uncertain. Between the trimmed V and J ends, which lost 0 bases and 7 bases, there was a span of 5 bases. CDR1 and CDR2 (germline): SGHNT, YYREEE (reference sequence). This CDR3 has 13 residues. The CDR3 coding sequence is TGTGCCAGCAGCTTGGTAAGGAATTCACCCCTCCACTTT. This codes for CASSLVRNSPLHF.